The 4 T cell receptor beta chains below all came from one sample that was sequenced in a study of beta chain features in type 1 diabetes (dated by TCRdb to the late 2010s). Receptor libraries were prepared by the immunoSEQ multiplex PCR assay. The entire amount of isolated RNA was reverse transcribed using the High Capacity cDNA Reverse Transcription Kit, so the sequenced TCRB transcripts were expressed ones. The table was pulled from immuneACCESS by TCRdb, which kept in-frame rearrangements only. Such tables lose some clones; where checked, under half of the loss comes from unresolved V genes, and the rest has no known cause. Recorded for this sample are hundreds of thousands of clones; roughly 14% of them occurred a single time. 0.035% to 0.045% of the sample is in the top ten clones. The specimen sequenced was naive CD4+ T cells from blood. Sample cell subset or site, as interpreted from the label and publication: true naive CD4+ T cells. The receptors originated from a man in his thirties or forties in good health.

This clone was detected a few times. J is TRBJ2-5 and V is TRBV10-2; 12 nucleotides line up with TRBD2. CDR3 length equals 14 residues. CDR1 is WSHSY and CDR2 is SAAADI in the germline V gene. Trimming removed 8 bases from V and 2 bases from J; junction bases left unmatched: 3. The CDR3 loop is CASWTSGVQETQYF. The CDR3 DNA reads TGCGCCAGCTGGACTAGCGGGGTACAAGAGACCCAGTACTTC.

The chain carries TRBV19 and TRBJ2-1; D is uncertain. V was clipped by 5 bases and J by 4 bases, with 9 bases between them. CDR3 length: 13 residues. Germline assignment: CDR1 LNHDA and CDR2 SQIVND (reference sequence). The CDR3 loop reads CASSSRWYNEQFF. CDR3 sequence (DNA): TGTGCCAGTAGTTCGCGGTGGTACAATGAGCAGTTCTTC.

The V and J genes are TRBV9 and TRBJ1-1; the D gene is possibly TRBD1 (5 bases). Germline V gives CDR1 SGDLS, CDR2 YYNGEE. The CDR3 has 15 amino acids. Trimming pared 2 bases from V and 7 bases from J, leaving 18 bases between. The CDR3, as DNA: TGTGCCAGCAGCGTGAGGGACGGAGTTAATTATGAAGCTTTCTTT. Translating gives CASSVRDGVNYEAFF.

The chain uses TRBV2 and TRBJ1-2, with 10 nucleotides matching TRBD1. The V segment lost 8 bases and the J segment 4 bases; nucleotides outside the gene matches: 4. The CDR3 consists of 13 residues. Germline V gives CDR1 SNHLY, CDR2 FYNNEI. In nucleotides, the CDR3 is TGTGCCAGCGTCGGGGACAGGGGCTATGGCTACACCTTC. Translating it yields CASVGDRGYGYTF.